Here is one T cell receptor (beta chain) with its context. What it recognizes is unknown. Other DNA sequences in this specimen translate into the identical CDR3. Method: immunoSEQ multiplex PCR; TCRdb's copy keeps in-frame clones and lacks some. The sample includes 2 million to 2.5 million clones, almost 96% of them seen just once. The data belong to a study of shared clonotypes between healthy human individuals. Overall study results and limits: Generation probabilities of non-shared clonotypes were lower (relative to those shared by all four donors).

Germline CDR1 and CDR2: MNHEY and SVGAGI. The CDR3 totals 15 residues. V dropped 0 bases and J dropped 2 bases, with 8 bases sitting between them. The sample consisted of naive CD4+ T cells sorted from blood. The subset: CD45RA+ positively selected. V gene TRBV6-5 combines with J gene TRBJ1-5; TRBD1 might be the D (6 bases). The origin of this receptor is a man aged 18 to 35 in good health. The DNA for the CDR3 is TGTGCCAGCAGTTACTCCGCAGGGGGCAATCAGCCCCAGCATTTT. Translation: CASSYSAGGNQPQHF.